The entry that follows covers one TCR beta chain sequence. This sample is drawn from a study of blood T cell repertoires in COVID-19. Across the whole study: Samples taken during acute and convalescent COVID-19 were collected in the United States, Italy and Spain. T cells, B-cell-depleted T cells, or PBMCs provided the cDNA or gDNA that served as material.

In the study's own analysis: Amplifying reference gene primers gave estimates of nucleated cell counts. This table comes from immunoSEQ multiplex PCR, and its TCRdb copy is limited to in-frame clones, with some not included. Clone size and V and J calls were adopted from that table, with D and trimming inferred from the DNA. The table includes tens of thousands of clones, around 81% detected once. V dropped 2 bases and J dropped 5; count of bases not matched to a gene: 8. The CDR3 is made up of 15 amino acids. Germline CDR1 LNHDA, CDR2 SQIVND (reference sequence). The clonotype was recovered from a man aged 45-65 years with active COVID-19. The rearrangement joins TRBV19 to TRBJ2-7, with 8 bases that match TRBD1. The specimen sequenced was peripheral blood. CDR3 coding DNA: TGTGCCAGTAGTATACGGCCAGGGGGCTTCGACGAGCAGTACTTC. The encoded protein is CASSIRPGGFDEQYF.